This entry concerns a single T cell receptor beta chain. Other DNA sequences in the same sample also yield this CDR3. These data come from a study of CD8+ T cells in alopecia areata. RNA extraction and reverse transcription yielded cDNA as sequencing template. The repertoire was sequenced with immunoSEQ multiplex PCR; TCRdb's copy has only in-frame clones and lacks some. This sample has 45,000 to 60,000 clones, with 90% to 97% found just once. V gave up 0 bases and J gave up 6 bases, with 3 bases separating them. CDR1 is MNHEY, CDR2 SMNVEV, per germline (reference sequence). CDR3 length equals 13 residues.

The V gene is TRBV27, the J gene TRBJ1-6; D gene ambiguous. The receptor was isolated from a human donor with alopecia areata. The sequenced sample was CD8+ T cells sorted from blood, obtained at week 0. The CDR3 DNA sequence: TGTGCCAGCAGTTTATCCGGTAATTCACCCCTCCACTTT. Amino acid sequence: CASSLSGNSPLHF.